A single sample gave rise to the 20 T cell receptor beta chains below, sequenced in a study of T-cell memory formation after mild COVID-19. In TCRdb, the 5' RACE reads were re-called with MiXCR into one record per CDR3 protein. The sample carries roughly 350,000 distinct CDR3 sequences, roughly an eighth recorded once. Sequencing input: PBMCs or a T cell subset sorted from them (not recorded which). The receptors derive from a man aged 18 to 30 who had mild COVID-19 (a few samples of this study predate the infection). Cell type and time point are not known.

This clonotype was seen a few times. The chain couples TRBV9 to TRBJ2-3; no firm D call. The germline gives CDR1 SGDLS, CDR2 YYNGEE. This CDR3 is 15 amino acids long. V dropped 4 bases and J dropped 2 bases, with 14 bases sitting between them. In nucleotides, the CDR3 is TGTGCCAGCAGCCCAAGACCGATTGACACAGATACGCAGTATTTT. Amino acids: CASSPRPIDTDTQYF.

The chain employs TRBV4-3 and TRBJ1-2; D is ambiguous. Trimming cost V 0 bases and J 4 bases, with 9 bases left between them. The V gene's germline CDR1 is LGHNA and CDR2 YSLEER. The CDR3 totals 14 residues. The CDR3 DNA sequence: TGCGCCAGCAGCCAAGAGAGATCCTTCTATGGCTACACCTTC. Protein product: CASSQERSFYGYTF.

The chain employs TRBV27 and TRBJ2-3; D is perhaps TRBD1 or TRBD2 (5 bases each). V lost 0 bases and J 6 bases, leaving 7 bases between the germline ends. The CDR3 is 13 residues long. Germline assignment: CDR1 MNHEY and CDR2 SMNVEV (reference sequence). CDR3 loop: CASSLSRDDTQYF. In DNA form, the CDR3 reads TGTGCCAGCAGTTTATCGAGGGACGATACGCAGTATTTT.

The V gene is TRBV12-3 or TRBV12-4, the J gene TRBJ1-6, with 10 bases identical to TRBD1. V was pared by 5 bases and J by 10 bases, with 8 bases of the junction left unmatched. CDR3 length: 15 amino acids. CDR3 residues: CASSPRTGGESPLHF. As DNA, the CDR3 is TGTGCCAGCAGTCCGCGGACAGGGGGAGAGTCACCCCTCCACTTT.

This clonotype has just a few counts. The rearrangement uses TRBV6-6 and TRBJ1-5, with D possibly matching TRBD1 (5 bases). The germline V gene encodes CDR1 MNHNY and CDR2 SVGAGI (reference sequence). The CDR3 runs 14 residues. Trimming removed 8 bases from V and 2 bases from J, with 13 bases in between. In DNA, the CDR3 is TGTGCCAGCGGGGACTCTCACGGCAATCAGCCCCAGCATTTT. Its protein is CASGDSHGNQPQHF.

In this sample, this clonotype turned up a few times. V and J are TRBV7-2 and TRBJ2-2; D not resolved. The CDR3 is 16 residues long. V shed 2 bases and J shed 0 bases, with 10 bases lying between them. Germline V gene lookup returns CDR1 SGHTA and CDR2 FQGNSA. The CDR3 loop reads CASSLNALANTGELFF. CDR3 DNA: TGTGCCAGCAGCTTAAACGCCCTGGCGAACACCGGGGAGCTGTTTTTT.

This clonotype was seen a handful of times. This rearrangement joins TRBV28 to TRBJ2-1; TRBD1 matches 10 bases. V dropped 4 bases and J dropped 6; count of bases not matched to a gene: 6. The CDR3 loop spans 15 amino acids. In germline, CDR1 is MDHEN, CDR2 SYDVKM. The CDR3 DNA sequence: TGTGCCAGCAGTTCCAGACAGGGGGCGGCCAATGAGCAGTTCTTC. It translates to CASSSRQGAANEQFF.

The rearrangement uses TRBV7-6 and TRBJ2-5; D not resolved. V shed 5 bases and J shed 3 bases, with 7 bases lying between them. This CDR3 region has 12 residues. Germline CDR1 SGHVS, CDR2 FNYEAQ. The CDR3 sequence: CASSLIKETQYF. Here the CDR3 DNA reads TGTGCCAGCAGCCTAATAAAAGAGACCCAGTACTTC.

DNA for the CDR3: TGTGCCAGCACCAACGAAGGCAGGGTGAACACTGAAGCTTTCTTT. This translates into CASTNEGRVNTEAFF. V is TRBV12-3 or TRBV12-4 and J is TRBJ1-1, with D perhaps matching TRBD1 (5 bases). The CDR3 runs to 15 residues. V lost 7 bases and J lost 0, with 15 bases in between.

This clonotype came up many times. The genes are TRBV7-2 and TRBJ1-6; D may be TRBD1 (6 bases). Looked up from germline, CDR1 is SGHTA and CDR2 is FQGNSA. The CDR3 runs to 15 residues. The V end lost 7 bases, the J end lost 7 bases, and 17 bases lay between the germline ends. The DNA for the CDR3 is TGTGCCAGCACTTTGGGGGCAGGGTTGAATTCACCCCTCCACTTT. It encodes CASTLGAGLNSPLHF.

This chain links TRBV5-1 with TRBJ1-2; tentatively, D is TRBD1 (6 bases). CDR1 and CDR2 from the germline V gene are SGHRS and YFSETQ. This CDR3 has 15 residues. Trimming removed 1 base at V and 6 bases at J, with 16 bases between. Here the CDR3 DNA reads TGCGCCAGCAGCTTGTCCCCGGGGGGGGGCGATGGCTACACCTTC. Translated, it gives CASSLSPGGGDGYTF. The full variable domain, with the rest looked up from reference TRBV5-1 and TRBJ1-2, is KAGVTQTPRYLIKTRGQQVTLSCSPISGHRSVSWYQQTPGQGLQFLFEYFSETQRNKGNFPGRFSGRQFSNSRSEMNVSTLELGDSALYLCASSLSPGGGDGYTFGSGTRLTVV.

J is TRBJ2-1 and V is TRBV30; TRBD1 or TRBD2 may be the D gene (5 bases each). CDR3 length equals 13 residues. The germline V gene has CDR1 GTSNPN and CDR2 SVGIG (reference sequence). The V end lost 2 bases, the J end lost 9 bases, and 14 bases lay between the germline ends. The CDR3 coding sequence is TGTGCCTGGAGTTGGGGCCTAGCTGGTGAGCAGTTCTTC. It is translated as CAWSWGLAGEQFF. Full variable domain (missing parts from reference TRBV30 and TRBJ2-1): SQTIHQWPATLVQPVGSPLSLECTVEGTSNPNLYWYRQAAGRGLQLLFYSVGIGQISSEVPQNLSASRPQDRQFILSSKKLLLSDSGFYLCAWSWGLAGEQFFGPGTRLTVL.

The chain has TRBV30 and TRBJ2-3; the D call may be TRBD1 or TRBD2 (5 bases each). Germline values: CDR1 GTSNPN, CDR2 SVGIG (reference sequence). CDR3 length: 14 amino acids. Trimming removed 5 bases at V and 2 bases at J, with 14 bases between. In DNA, the CDR3 is TGTGCCTGGGACGCCGGGGACCCCACAGATACGCAGTATTTT. Protein: CAWDAGDPTDTQYF.

The J gene is TRBJ2-7, the V gene TRBV4-1; 10 bases line up with TRBD1. J gave up 4 bases and V 1 base, and 7 bases lay outside the gene matches. This CDR3 spans 16 amino acids. Germline V gene data show CDR1 as MGHRA and CDR2 as YSYEKL. CDR3 amino acids: CASSQVVGTGAYEQYF. The CDR3, as DNA: TGCGCCAGCAGCCAAGTAGTTGGGACAGGGGCATACGAGCAGTACTTC.

The chain carries TRBV5-5 and TRBJ2-5; tentative D call: TRBD2 (5 bases). CDR3 length: 13 amino acids. V was trimmed by 5 bases and J by 5 bases, leaving 13 bases between them. From germline, CDR1 is SGHKS and CDR2 YYEKEE (reference sequence). The CDR3 DNA sequence: TGTGCCAGCAGACCGGCGGGCCCTGAGACCCAGTACTTC. Translating gives CASRPAGPETQYF. Complete variable domain (other parts from reference TRBV5-5 and TRBJ2-5): DAGVTQSPTHLIKTRGQQVTLRCSPISGHKSVSWYQQVLGQGPQFIFQYYEKEERGRGNFPDRFSARQFPNYSSELNVNALLLGDSALYLCASRPAGPETQYFGPGTRLLVL.

The gene calls are TRBV11-2 and TRBJ2-7; tentatively, D is TRBD1 (6 bases). Germline-derived CDR1 and CDR2 are SGHAT and FQNNGV. V gave up 6 bases and J gave up 5 bases, with 20 bases separating them. This CDR3 contains 15 residues. Here the CDR3 DNA reads TGTGCCAGCAGAGATACAGGGCTCGGACTCCACGAGCAGTACTTC. Protein product: CASRDTGLGLHEQYF.

The chain couples TRBV4-2 to TRBJ1-2, with D maybe TRBD1 (5 bases). This CDR3 comprises 16 residues. Germline loops: CDR1 LGHNA, CDR2 YNFKEQ. Trimming took off 4 bases at V and 3 bases at J, with 18 bases between the two ends. This CDR3 is CASSPHQAGLDYGYTF. The CDR3 region has the DNA TGTGCCAGCAGCCCCCATCAGGCAGGGTTGGACTATGGCTACACCTTC.

This clonotype was seen repeatedly, ten times or more. The chain uses TRBV20-1 and TRBJ1-5, with D possibly matching TRBD1 (5 bases). Trimming took off 2 bases at V and 4 bases at J, with 12 bases between the two ends. The V gene's germline CDR1 is DFQATT and CDR2 SNEGSKA (reference sequence). This CDR3 is 14 amino acids long. CDR3 nucleotide sequence: TGCAGTGCTAGAAGGCGGGACCCTAATCAGCCCCAGCATTTT. It codes for CSARRRDPNQPQHF.

This chain links TRBV20-1 with TRBJ1-1; D ambiguous. Trimming left V 6 bases short and J 1 base short, with 12 bases between. Germline V CDR1 and CDR2: DFQATT, SNEGSKA (reference sequence). This CDR3 has 13 residues. The CDR3 bases are TGCAGTGCCCACCTCGACGGGAACACTGAAGCTTTCTTT. Amino acids: CSAHLDGNTEAFF.

The chain recombines TRBV20-1 with TRBJ1-3, with a possible D match to TRBD1 (5 bases). The CDR3 sequence is 16 residues long. Germline V lookup: CDR1 DFQATT, CDR2 SNEGSKA (reference sequence). The ends were cut back, 2 bases at V and 0 bases at J, with 14 bases in the middle. The DNA for the CDR3 is TGCAGTGCTAGACCTGGGCGGGACCTCTCTGGAAACACCATATATTTT. Translated: CSARPGRDLSGNTIYF.